This is a list of T cell receptor beta chains from one sample in a study of cytomegalovirus exposure and HLA in healthy donors. Data came from immunoSEQ multiplex PCR; TCRdb stores just in-frame clones and leaves some out. The table includes 210,000 or so clones, 85% to 90% detected once. Sequences were obtained from PBMCs. Receptor source: a man aged 25-45 years in good health and CMV-seronegative. Each CDR3 is given with its conserved first and last residue. The order of the fields is clone size, J gene, V gene, D gene, CDR3 protein, CDR3 DNA. D genes are given only for firm matches. Expanded clones get a size class; other rows say once, few or many, or leave the size out.

>NA|TRBJ1-1|TRBV2|NA
CASSDEQNTEAFF
TGTGCCAGCAGTGATGAACAGAACACTGAAGCTTTCTTT
>NA|TRBJ1-1|TRBV11-2|NA
CASSSTPGRQSTEAFF
TGTGCCAGCAGCTCAACCCCAGGGCGACAGAGCACTGAAGCTTTCTTT
>NA|TRBJ1-2|TRBV18|TRBD1
CASSPDTGGQGARGYTF
TGTGCCAGCTCACCAGACACGGGTGGACAGGGGGCGCGGGGCTACACCTTC
>NA|TRBJ2-7|TRBV28|TRBD1
CASSTYNRGLRYEQYF
TGTGCCAGCAGTACTTATAACAGGGGGCTTCGCTACGAGCAGTACTTC
>NA|TRBJ2-7|TRBV7-8|NA
CASSPDGNYEQYF
TGTGCCAGCAGCCCGGACGGGAACTACGAGCAGTACTTC
>NA|TRBJ1-5|TRBV28|NA
CASYRGSYQPQHF
TGTGCCAGCTATCGAGGGAGTTACCAGCCCCAGCATTTT
>NA|TRBJ1-1|TRBV19|NA
CASSGRGNTEAFF
TGTGCCAGTAGCGGCAGGGGGAACACTGAAGCTTTCTTT
>NA|TRBJ1-2|TRBV18|TRBD1
CASSPPPSTGTIAGHTF
TGTGCCAGCTCACCACCGCCTTCGACAGGGACCATAGCTGGCCACACCTTC
>NA|TRBJ2-3|TRBV6-5|TRBD1
CASSYRQGGADTQYF
TGTGCCAGCAGTTACAGACAGGGTGGAGCAGATACGCAGTATTTT
>NA|TRBJ2-5|TRBV11-1|TRBD1
CASSLLLGQGYQETQYF
TGTGCCAGCAGCCTGCTACTGGGACAGGGGTACCAAGAGACCCAGTACTTC
>NA|TRBJ1-1|TRBV5-8|NA
CASMVGGRGGPNTEAFF
TGTGCCAGCATGGTGGGGGGGCGAGGTGGCCCAAACACTGAAGCTTTCTTT
>NA|TRBJ2-7|TRBV4-2|NA
CASSQVGTGEQYF
TGTGCCAGCAGCCAAGTCGGCACGGGGGAGCAGTACTTC
>NA|TRBJ2-7|TRBV6-5|NA
CASSTIGESSYEQYF
TGTGCCAGCAGCACCATCGGGGAGAGCTCCTACGAGCAGTACTTC
>NA|TRBJ2-5|TRBV4-1|NA
CASSQTGQGETQYF
TGCGCCAGCAGCCAAACAGGGCAGGGTGAGACCCAGTACTTC
>NA|TRBJ2-5|TRBV10-2|NA
CASSVSGPQETQYF
TGCGCCAGCAGTGTTAGCGGCCCACAAGAGACCCAGTACTTC
>NA|TRBJ1-3|TRBV7-8|NA
CASRNSAGAGNTIYF
TGTGCCAGCAGGAATTCGGCAGGCGCAGGAAACACCATATATTTT
>NA|TRBJ2-7|TRBV29-1|NA
CSVGMDLDRPYEQYF
TGCAGCGTTGGAATGGATCTGGACAGACCCTACGAGCAGTACTTC
>NA|TRBJ1-2|TRBV5-5|NA
CASSPIGQGNYGYTF
TGTGCCAGCAGCCCTATAGGGCAGGGGAACTATGGCTACACCTTC
>few|TRBJ2-2|TRBV28|NA
CASSLSEANTGELFF
TGTGCCAGCAGTTTGTCAGAGGCGAACACCGGGGAGCTGTTTTTT
>NA|TRBJ1-1|TRBV25-1|NA
CASSEQGSVTEAFF
TGTGCCAGCAGTGAACAGGGTTCGGTCACTGAAGCTTTCTTT
>few|TRBJ1-6|TRBV2|TRBD1
CASRAGTGGGGSPLHF
TGTGCCAGCAGAGCCGGGACAGGGGGCGGGGGTTCACCCCTCCACTTT
>NA|TRBJ1-1|TRBV28|TRBD1
CASSPSGAGGGNTEAFF
TGTGCCAGCAGTCCATCCGGGGCAGGGGGCGGTAACACTGAAGCTTTCTTT